The sequence of this T cell receptor beta chain was determined in a study of T cell repertoires in cytomegalovirus infection. For the study at large: Recently identified HLA-C-restricted CMV epitopes were among the peptides used. Public TCR beta signatures marked donors with CMV infection and the matching HLA. Whole-study findings and limits: It was HLA-C-restricted CMV-specific TCR beta clonotypes that dominated the response ex vivo. Summed frequency of public TCR beta families distinguished CMV carriers with the relevant HLA.

Germline assignment: CDR1 LNHDA and CDR2 SQIVND (reference sequence). Trimming cost V 0 bases and J 6 bases, with 12 bases left between them. CDR3 length: 15 amino acids. TCRdb analysed the reads with MiXCR anew, one entry per CDR3 protein. The sample holds 700,000 to 950,000 distinct CDR3 sequences, less than 35% seen once. A note on this clonotype: The antigen is not known.

The receptor was derived from a human donor in good health (CMV status not recorded). Some clones in this sample may be carry-over from other donors' samples. The sequencing used cultured CD8+ T cells from PBMCs, collected from culture after CMV antigen stimulation. V is TRBV19 and J is TRBJ1-5, with D uncertain. CDR3 coding DNA: TGTGCCAGTAGTATAGATCTGACCCCGGGTCAGCCCCAGCATTTT. Amino acid sequence: CASSIDLTPGQPQHF.